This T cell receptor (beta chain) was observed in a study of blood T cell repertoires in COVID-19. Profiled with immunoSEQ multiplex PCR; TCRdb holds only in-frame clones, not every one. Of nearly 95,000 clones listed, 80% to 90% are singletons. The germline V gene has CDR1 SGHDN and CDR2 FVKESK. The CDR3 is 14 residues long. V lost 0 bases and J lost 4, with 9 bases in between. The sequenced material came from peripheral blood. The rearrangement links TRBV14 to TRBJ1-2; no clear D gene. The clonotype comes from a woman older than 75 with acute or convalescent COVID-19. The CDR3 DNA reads TGTGCCAGCAGCCAAGACAGGAACCGCTATGGCTACACCTTC. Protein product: CASSQDRNRYGYTF. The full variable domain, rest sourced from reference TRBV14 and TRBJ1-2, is EAGVTQFPSHSVIEKGQTVTLRCDPISGHDNLYWYRRVMGKEIKFLLHFVKESKQDESGMPNNRFLAERTGGTYSTLKVQPAELEDSGVYFCASSQDRNRYGYTFGSGTRLTVV.